This note documents a single TCR beta chain sequence. All of the isolated RNA was reverse transcribed, so expressed TCRB transcripts were sequenced. Generated by immunoSEQ multiplex PCR, the TCRdb table keeps only in-frame clones and is missing some. Of 200,000 to 250,000 clones in the sample, more than 65% are singletons; the top ten hold approximately 0.053%. This sample is part of a study of beta chain features in type 1 diabetes. This CDR3 spans 16 amino acids. Looked up from germline, CDR1 is SGHRS and CDR2 is YFSETQ. With 0 bases clipped from V and 3 bases from J, the junction kept 6 bases outside the gene matches.

The sample was naive CD4+ T cells from blood. The receptor's source is a man aged 25 to 40 in good health. This sequence joins TRBV5-1 and TRBJ2-7; TRBD2 agrees at 10 bases. CDR3 nucleotide sequence: TGCGCCAGCAGCTTGGCGGCTACTAGCGGGATCTACGAGCAGTACTTC. Translated: CASSLAATSGIYEQYF.